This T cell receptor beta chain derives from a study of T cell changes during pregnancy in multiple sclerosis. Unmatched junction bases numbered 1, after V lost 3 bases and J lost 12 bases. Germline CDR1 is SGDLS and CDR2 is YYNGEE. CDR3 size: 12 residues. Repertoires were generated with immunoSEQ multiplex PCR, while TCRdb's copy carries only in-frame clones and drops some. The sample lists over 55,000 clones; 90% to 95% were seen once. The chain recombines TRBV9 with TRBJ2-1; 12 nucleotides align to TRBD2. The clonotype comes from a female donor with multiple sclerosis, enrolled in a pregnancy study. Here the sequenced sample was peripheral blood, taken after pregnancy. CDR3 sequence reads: CASSGLAGVQFF. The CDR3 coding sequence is TGTGCCAGCAGCGGACTAGCGGGGGTGCAGTTCTTC.